Each of the 28 T cell receptor beta chains below was sequenced from the same sample in a study of cytomegalovirus exposure and HLA in healthy donors. PCR involved 60 Vbeta and 13 Jbeta primers. The data were produced by immunoSEQ multiplex PCR, yet TCRdb's version contains in-frame clones alone and is incomplete. The table lists 64,000 or so clones, roughly 67% of them singletons, with less than 9% in the top ten. Material: PBMCs. These receptors were obtained from a man between 40 and 49 years old in good health and CMV-seropositive.

The V call is TRBV29-1, the J call TRBJ2-2; 11 bases agree with TRBD1. Germline trimming cut 1 base from V and 6 bases from J; bases unmatched to any gene: 1. In germline, CDR1 is SQVTM, CDR2 ANQGSEA. The CDR3 loop spans 14 amino acids. CDR3 in amino acids: CSVEGTGGPGELFF. CDR3 nucleotide sequence: TGCAGCGTTGAAGGGACAGGGGGCCCCGGGGAGCTGTTTTTT.

The V gene is TRBV5-7, the J gene TRBJ1-3; D is unclear. Being an ORF, TRBV5-7 has a function that is uncertain. V lost 0 bases to trimming and J lost 4 bases, with 14 bases between them. This CDR3 is built from 16 residues. The CDR3 sequence is CASSLDTLEVGNTIYF. CDR3 in DNA: TGTGCCAGCAGCTTGGACACCTTAGAGGTCGGAAACACCATATATTTT.

The chain recombines TRBV7-9 with TRBJ2-1; 8 bases align to TRBD2. The CDR3 covers 16 residues. J was trimmed by 9 bases and V by 5 bases; bases with no gene match: 15. Germline CDR1 and CDR2: SEHNR and FQNEAQ (reference sequence). The CDR3 DNA sequence: TGTGCCAGCAGCCCGCGGGGGGTTTTGATGCAACCTGAGCAGTTCTTC. Residues: CASSPRGVLMQPEQFF.

This clone was found a few times. The chain combines TRBV6-6 with TRBJ2-7; a possible D gene is TRBD1 (5 bases). Germline loops: CDR1 MNHNY, CDR2 SVGAGI (reference sequence). Trimming removed 2 bases at V and 3 bases at J, with 8 bases between. The CDR3 contains 13 residues. This CDR3 is CASSYVDSYEQYF. The CDR3 DNA follows: TGTGCCAGCAGTTACGTCGACAGCTACGAGCAGTACTTC.

The chain employs TRBV5-6 and TRBJ1-1; 8 bases line up with TRBD1. CDR1 and CDR2 from the germline V gene are SGHDT and YYEEEE. This CDR3 is 16 amino acids long. V gave up 4 bases and J gave up 4 bases; unmatched junction bases: 12. The CDR3 sequence: CASSALFQGAGTEAFF. In nucleotides, the CDR3 is TGTGCCAGCAGCGCCCTCTTCCAGGGGGCGGGCACTGAAGCTTTCTTT.

In nucleotides, the CDR3 is TGTGCCAGCAGTTACTTAGGCAGGGGGCTTGAAGATACGCAGTATTTT. It codes for CASSYLGRGLEDTQYF. This chain joins TRBV6-5 and TRBJ2-3, with TRBD1 identical over 8 bases. This CDR3 spans 16 amino acids. V was clipped by 1 base and J by 5 bases; unmatched bases: 8. Germline V gene sequence: CDR1 MNHEY, CDR2 SVGAGI.

This chain joins TRBV4-1 and TRBJ2-6, with a tentative D call TRBD1 (7 bases). CDR1 MGHRA and CDR2 YSYEKL come from the germline V gene. Trimming shortened V by 0 bases and J by 1 base, and 16 bases separated the two germline ends. The CDR3 is made up of 19 amino acids. The CDR3, as DNA: TGCGCCAGCAGCCAAGAACAGGGGAGGCCTGGGTCTGGGGCCAACGTCCTGACTTTC. It specifies CASSQEQGRPGSGANVLTF.

This clone was recorded a few times. In DNA form, the CDR3 reads TGTGCCTGGAGCAGGCCCAACCACCATGGCTACACCTTC. Its protein product is CAWSRPNHHGYTF. The chain joins TRBV30 to TRBJ1-2; D ambiguous. Germline loops: CDR1 GTSNPN, CDR2 SVGIG (reference sequence). The CDR3 totals 13 residues. The germline V and J ends were trimmed by 3 bases and 6 bases, with 14 bases remaining between them.

This chain links TRBV5-1 with TRBJ1-2; perhaps TRBD1 as D (5 bases). CDR1 is SGHRS and CDR2 is YFSETQ in the germline V gene. CDR3 length: 17 residues. V shed 3 bases and J shed 8 bases, with 26 bases lying between them. The CDR3 nucleotides read TGCGCCAGCAGCTCCCACCTCAGCCACACCAGGGCCAAGGGCTACACCTTC. Protein: CASSSHLSHTRAKGYTF.

The rearrangement uses TRBV27 and TRBJ2-1; 15 nucleotides line up with TRBD2. The CDR3 consists of 15 residues. V was pared by 0 bases and J by 10 bases, with 1 base of the junction left unmatched. Germline CDR1 reads MNHEY; CDR2 reads SMNVEV (reference sequence). CDR3 nucleotides: TGTGCCAGCAGTTTATCCGGACTAGCGGGGGGGGAGCAGTTCTTC. This sequence encodes CASSLSGLAGGEQFF.

V gene TRBV7-3 combines with J gene TRBJ1-5; 7 nucleotides line up with TRBD1. From germline, CDR1 is SGHTA and CDR2 FQGTGA. This CDR3 has 15 amino acids. The J segment lost 1 base and the V segment lost 3 bases, leaving 3 bases of the junction unmatched. The CDR3 loop reads CASSLTGQSNQPQHF. The DNA of the CDR3 is TGTGCCAGCAGCTTGACAGGGCAGAGCAATCAGCCCCAGCATTTT. The entire variable domain, with the rest obtained from reference TRBV7-3 and TRBJ1-5, is as follows: GAGVSQTPSNKVTEKGKYVELRCDPISGHTALYWYRQSLGQGPEFLIYFQGTGAADDSGLPNDRFFAVRPEGSVSTLKIQRTERGDSAVYLCASSLTGQSNQPQHFGDGTRLSIL.

The chain links TRBV25-1 to TRBJ2-5, with D perhaps matching TRBD2 (7 bases). V was pared by 7 bases and J by 5 bases, with 17 bases between. This CDR3 spans 14 amino acids. The germline V gene encodes CDR1 MGHDK and CDR2 SYGVNS. This chain's CDR3 is CASNKRGAGETQYF. The CDR3 DNA reads as TGTGCCAGCAACAAACGGGGGGCAGGGGAGACCCAGTACTTC.

V and J are TRBV28 and TRBJ2-2; 7 nucleotides match TRBD1. The CDR3 sequence is 15 residues long. CDR1 is MDHEN, CDR2 SYDVKM, per germline. J was trimmed by 8 bases and V by 5 bases; bases with no gene match: 11. The CDR3: CASSPTGTERGELFF. As DNA, the CDR3 is TGTGCCAGCAGTCCGACAGGGACCGAACGGGGGGAGCTGTTTTTT.

The V gene is TRBV7-2, the J gene TRBJ2-6; D unclear. The CDR3 runs to 16 residues. CDR1 and CDR2 (germline): SGHTA, FQGNSA. Trimming cost V 5 bases and J 2 bases, with 13 bases left between them. For the CDR3, the DNA is TGTGCCAGCAGCCCCACGGTCCGTACTGGGGCCAACGTCCTGACTTTC. Translated, it gives CASSPTVRTGANVLTF.

The gene calls are TRBV5-6 and TRBJ2-7; maybe TRBD1 (5 bases). Trimming took 0 bases from V and 3 from J, leaving 16 bases between them. The CDR3 is 16 residues long. CDR1 and CDR2 (germline): SGHDT, YYEEEE. CDR3 region: CASSLDIGAKGYEQYF. The CDR3 DNA reads TGTGCCAGCAGCTTGGATATTGGGGCGAAGGGCTACGAGCAGTACTTC.

The rearrangement links TRBV5-6 to TRBJ2-7; the D gene is possibly TRBD1 (5 bases). Germline CDR1 and CDR2: SGHDT and YYEEEE. With 3 bases removed from V and 6 bases from J, the gap between germline ends came to 16 bases. The CDR3 runs to 14 residues. CDR3 in amino acids: CASSYPNTGAEQYF. The CDR3 nucleotides are TGTGCCAGCAGCTACCCGAACACAGGAGCCGAGCAGTACTTC. The whole variable domain, filled in from reference TRBV5-6 and TRBJ2-7, reads DAGVTQSPTHLIKTRGQQVTLRCSPKSGHDTVSWYQQALGQGPQFIFQYYEEEERQRGNFPDRFSGHQFPNYSSELNVNALLLGDSALYLCASSYPNTGAEQYFGPGTRLTVT.

Only one count was recorded for this clone. The CDR3 DNA reads as TGCGCCAGCAGCTCCCCGGGACTAGCGGATTACTCGAACACCGGGGAGCTGTTTTTT. This translates into CASSSPGLADYSNTGELFF. The gene calls are TRBV5-1 and TRBJ2-2; 11 bases map to TRBD2. The CDR3 length is 19 residues. V shed 3 bases and J 0 bases; nucleotides not matched to a gene: 10. Germline V CDR1 and CDR2: SGHRS, YFSETQ.

The V and J genes are TRBV19 and TRBJ1-5; 9 bases are a match to TRBD1. The CDR3 has 15 amino acids. The V segment lost 3 bases and the J segment 4 bases; nucleotides outside the gene matches: 4. CDR1 is LNHDA and CDR2 is SQIVND in the germline V gene (reference sequence). CDR3 protein: CASSIPGQGNQPQHF. The CDR3 nucleotides are TGTGCCAGTAGTATTCCCGGACAGGGGAATCAGCCCCAGCATTTT.

This clone was seen just once. The V and J genes are TRBV9 and TRBJ2-5; D might be TRBD2 (6 bases). The CDR3 is made up of 15 amino acids. Looked up from germline, CDR1 is SGDLS and CDR2 is YYNGEE. V lost 0 bases to trimming and J lost 2 bases, with 11 bases between them. CDR3 protein: CASSVGVAAQETQYF. CDR3 in DNA: TGTGCCAGCAGCGTAGGGGTAGCGGCACAAGAGACCCAGTACTTC.

The chain employs TRBV4-1 and TRBJ2-5; D is perhaps TRBD1 (6 bases). The CDR3 runs 13 residues. The V gene's germline CDR1 is MGHRA and CDR2 YSYEKL. V lost 5 bases, J lost 5 bases, and 12 bases lay in between. CDR3 residues: CASSDRLMETQYF. CDR3 sequence (DNA): TGCGCCAGCAGCGACAGGCTGATGGAGACCCAGTACTTC.

This clone has a handful of counts. The chain links TRBV6-5 to TRBJ2-7; a weak D match, TRBD1 (5 bases). With 2 bases removed from V and 2 bases from J, the gap between germline ends came to 13 bases. The CDR3 has 15 residues. Germline V gives CDR1 MNHEY, CDR2 SVGAGI. The CDR3 DNA reads as TGTGCCAGCAGTTACCAAGGGGCCCGGGCCTACGAGCAGTACTTC. As protein: CASSYQGARAYEQYF.

V and J are TRBV11-1 and TRBJ2-1; D is perhaps TRBD2 (5 bases). Trimming removed 1 base at V and 8 bases at J, with 18 bases between. This CDR3 has 16 residues. Germline V gene sequence: CDR1 SGHAT, CDR2 FQDESV (reference sequence). The DNA of the CDR3 is TGTGCCAGCAGCTTAGGTCCAGCGATGGGAGAAGATGAGCAGTTCTTC. Protein sequence: CASSLGPAMGEDEQFF.

The chain uses TRBV18 and TRBJ2-1, with a possible D match to TRBD2 (5 bases). V was shortened by 1 base and J by 4 bases, with 5 bases between the two germline ends. The CDR3 consists of 13 residues. Germline V CDR1 and CDR2: KGHSH, LQKENI. For the CDR3, the DNA is TGTGCCAGCTCACCACGGGAGTACAATGAGCAGTTCTTC. Its protein product is CASSPREYNEQFF.

This clone was detected only a few times. The chain recombines TRBV2 with TRBJ1-6, with TRBD1 matching 9 bases. The CDR3 runs 15 residues. Germline assignment: CDR1 SNHLY and CDR2 FYNNEI. V dropped 7 bases and J dropped 6; count of bases not matched to a gene: 7. The DNA for the CDR3 is TGTGCCAGCACCGGGACAGGGATTGGTAATTCACCCCTCCACTTT. Translation gives CASTGTGIGNSPLHF.

The rearrangement uses TRBV6-5 and TRBJ2-7, with TRBD1 matching over 9 bases. The CDR3 sequence is 14 residues long. Trimming removed 2 bases from V and 3 bases from J; junction bases left unmatched: 2. CDR1 and CDR2 (germline): MNHEY, SVGAGI. In nucleotides, the CDR3 is TGTGCCAGCAGTTACGGGACAGGGCACTACGAGCAGTACTTC. Translation gives CASSYGTGHYEQYF.

V is TRBV30 and J is TRBJ1-6; 7 positions agree with TRBD1. CDR3 size: 13 residues. CDR1 is GTSNPN and CDR2 is SVGIG in the germline V gene (reference sequence). The V and J ends lost 5 bases and 5 bases, in that order; junction bases with no gene match: 3. CDR3 amino acids: CAWSTGNNSPLHF. CDR3 sequence (DNA): TGTGCCTGGTCGACAGGGAATAATTCACCCCTCCACTTT.

This clone was seen only once. This chain links TRBV25-1 with TRBJ2-7; D possibly corresponds to TRBD2 (5 bases). The CDR3 has 11 residues. Germline lookup yields CDR1 MGHDK and CDR2 SYGVNS. V dropped 9 bases and J dropped 2 bases, with 8 bases sitting between them. The CDR3 nucleotides are TGTGCCAGTCGGGGAGCCTACGAGCAGTACTTC. Translated, it gives CASRGAYEQYF.

This chain connects TRBV27 to TRBJ2-1; D ambiguous. V was cut by 8 bases and J by 7 bases, with 15 bases left in between. The CDR3 has 13 residues. Germline assignment: CDR1 MNHEY and CDR2 SMNVEV (reference sequence). This CDR3 reads CASREASRNEQFF. As DNA, the CDR3 is TGTGCCAGCCGAGAGGCTAGTCGTAATGAGCAGTTCTTC.